This TCR beta chain was identified in a study of T cells after posttransplantation cyclophosphamide. Methotrexate plus calcineurin inhibitor accompanied controls' myeloablative marrow transplants; sampling was 1 year later. CDR1 is LGHNA and CDR2 is YSLEER in the germline V gene. The V gene end was trimmed by 2 bases and the J gene end by 3 bases; junction bases not matched to a gene: 6. CDR3 length: 17 residues. This table comes from immunoSEQ multiplex PCR, and its TCRdb copy is limited to in-frame clones, with some not included. This table has roughly 15,000 clones, 70% to 90% appearing once. The sample in question was PBMCs, obtained just under 450 days after allogeneic stem cell transplant with calcineurin inhibitor and methotrexate. This receptor was identified in a male patient aged 30 to 40 who received an allogeneic stem cell transplant from an unrelated donor, was CMV-positive, and had acute and chronic GVHD. Some T cells may arise from the graft donor. The V call is TRBV4-3, the J call TRBJ2-1; 11 bases fit TRBD2. CDR3 nucleotide sequence: TGCGCCAGCAGCCAACTCTATAGCGGGAGGGGCTACAATGAGCAGTTCTTC. Its translation is CASSQLYSGRGYNEQFF.